The present T cell receptor (beta chain) was sequenced within a study of Ad26.COV2.S vaccination and SARS-CoV-2 variants (dated by TCRdb to the early 2020s). About the investigation overall: Donors in the vaccine arm were drawn from COV1001, a multicentre, randomized, double-blind, placebo-controlled phase I-IIa trial testing Ad26.COV2.S in healthy adults. Sequencing of the TCRbeta repertoire served to evaluate the specificity and breadth of SARS-CoV-2-reactive T cell receptors following Ad26.COV2.S vaccination. Blinding of investigators to trial group allocation was maintained during experiments and outcome assessment. Trial participants were randomized into five groups of five, in which low-dose or high-dose Ad26.COV2.S was given once or twice, or placebo was given on both occasions. A total of roughly 30 samples were included in the TCR-sequenced set, comprising roughly 19 Ad26.COV2.S vaccine recipients, 5 placebo recipients and 8 SARS-CoV-2 convalescent individuals. Ad26.COV2.S was administered intramuscularly at a dose of 5x10^10 or 1x10^11 viral particles, either as one shot or as two shots given 56 days apart.

Findings and caveats that apply to the study as a whole: Vaccine and placebo recipients had comparable non-spike TCR breadth, which fits with the vaccine containing only spike. Substantial breadth of spike-specific CD8+ and CD4+ T cell responses was reported after vaccination. The study was not powered to compare responses between vaccine doses or regimens. According to the authors, total T cell responses may have been underestimated by the TCR breadth and depth analyses. Compared with placebo recipients, Ad26.COV2.S recipients showed higher spike-specific TCR breadth (P = 0.0014).

Per the publication, the treatment or condition label means: around 19 received Ad26.COV2.S at low or high dose, single or two shots; 5 received placebo; per-sample allocation not given. For vaccine and placebo recipients, repertoires were sequenced using samples collected on day 63 after the first injection. Cohort 1b enrolled about two dozen adults aged 18-55 years at a single site in Boston, USA, between 29 July and 7 August 2020. Ad26.COV2.S consisted of a replication-incompetent adenovirus type 26 vector by which a prefusion-stabilized SARS-CoV-2 spike protein from the original Wuhan strain was expressed. TCRbeta CDR3 regions were sequenced with the immunoSEQ Assay. After extraction, genomic DNA underwent amplification by bias-controlled multiplex PCR, followed by high-throughput sequencing. As for how the authors treated the data: To quantify the absolute abundance of every unique TCRbeta CDR3 region, sequences were collapsed and filtered. T cell fraction was estimated by normalizing TCRbeta template counts to usable DNA, which was measured by amplifying reference genes present in all nucleated cells. Repertoire TCRs were annotated as SARS-CoV-2-specific by exact matching of V gene, CDR3 amino acid sequence and J gene to a known reactive TCR set. The reference SARS-CoV-2 TCR set came from MIRA and was filtered for enrichment in COVID-19-positive ImmuneCODE repertoires, removing public or cross-reactive TCRs. Using the MIRA antigens, annotated TCRs were further analysed by specific ORF or by position within an ORF. Breadth was defined as annotated unique rearrangements over total unique productive rearrangements; depth was the summed frequency of those rearrangements. TCR breadth was compared between groups using two-sided Wilcoxon rank-sum tests. TCRdb re-hosts the immuneACCESS table, in-frame sequences only. Its copies lack some clones; in the studies checked, an unresolved V gene accounts for under half of them, and the cause for the rest is not known. The V and J calls and clone size come from that table; D and trimming were worked out from the DNA. Present in this sample are a few hundred thousand clones, 83% of which were seen just once. More than 7% of the sample is taken by the ten largest.

As concerns this clone: What this receptor recognizes is not known. There are no base qualities to consult, and no much larger clone falls within one base.

The starting material was peripheral blood, obtained in a trial of Ad26.COV2.S vaccine versus placebo. The TCR comes from a person between 18 and 65 years old who received the Ad26.COV2.S COVID-19 vaccine or a placebo.

The bases read TGCGCCAGCAGCCAGAGACTGGAAGCTAACTATGGCTACACCTTC. This translates into CASSQRLEANYGYTF. Recombination joined TRBV4-3 with TRBJ1-2, with the D gene not confidently named. From a lookup of the germline V gene, CDR1 and CDR2 are LGHNA and YSLEER. The CDR3 starts with the cysteine, ends with the phenylalanine, and has 15 residues. Only CDR3 DNA remains: 45 bases, in frame from the first base. V is cut by 3 bases and J by 0 bases, and the space between the germline ends is 11 bases.